A single sample gave rise to the 30 T cell receptor beta chains below, sequenced in a study of PD-1 blockade in classical Hodgkin lymphoma. Using immunoSEQ multiplex PCR, the repertoire was profiled, and TCRdb retains in-frame clones only, with some absent. The profile shows 25,000 to 30,000 clones, about 80% of them singletons. Time point reported: cycle 4 day 1 (C4D1), after more than five weeks of nivolumab. With no exception, relapse followed autologous stem cell transplantation in all patients, and brentuximab vedotin exposure varied. The sequencing here drew on peripheral blood mononuclear cells (PBMCs), taken before the fourth cycle of nivolumab. The receptors were gathered from a human donor with classical Hodgkin lymphoma.

The table lists this clone with a count of one. The gene calls are TRBV20-1 and TRBJ1-5, with D uncertain. V lost 1 base to trimming and J lost 11 bases, with 9 bases between them. This CDR3 is built from 11 residues. CDR1 is DFQATT and CDR2 is SNEGSKA in the germline V gene (reference sequence). The CDR3 loop reads CSARAPAAQHF. CDR3 bases: TGCAGTGCTAGAGCCCCCGCTGCCCAGCATTTT.

The chain joins TRBV29-1 to TRBJ2-1, with 14 bases matching TRBD2. With V trimmed by 4 bases and J by 5 bases, 13 bases remained unmatched. Germline assignment: CDR1 SQVTM and CDR2 ANQGSEA. The CDR3 consists of 18 residues. The CDR3 sequence: CSVGGLAGEGGRHNEQFF. CDR3 DNA sequence: TGCAGCGTTGGGGGACTAGCGGGAGAGGGAGGTCGACACAATGAGCAGTTCTTC.

This rearrangement joins TRBV4-1 to TRBJ2-1, with 8 bases that match TRBD2. The CDR3 is made up of 16 amino acids. Germline lookup yields CDR1 MGHRA and CDR2 YSYEKL. Unmatched junction bases numbered 5, after V lost 3 bases and J lost 1 base. This CDR3 reads CASSQAIAGSYNEQFF. CDR3 DNA: TGCGCCAGCAGCCAGGCCATAGCGGGATCCTACAATGAGCAGTTCTTC.

This rearrangement joins TRBV6-1 to TRBJ2-7, with TRBD1 matching over 7 bases. V shed 10 bases, J shed 2 bases, and the junction held 11 bases outside the gene matches. The germline gives CDR1 MNHNS, CDR2 SASEGT. The CDR3 totals 14 residues. The CDR3 loop is CANSVGQGAYEQYF. In DNA, the CDR3 is TGTGCCAACTCGGTTGGTCAGGGGGCCTACGAGCAGTACTTC.

This chain links TRBV7-9 with TRBJ2-7, with TRBD2 identical over 8 bases. V lost 5 bases, J lost 2 bases, and 11 bases stayed unmatched. CDR1 and CDR2 (germline): SEHNR, FQNEAQ (reference sequence). This CDR3 is 16 amino acids long. CDR3 DNA sequence: TGTGCCAGCAGCCCGTCCAGCGGGAGTGGGACCTACGAGCAGTACTTC. This sequence encodes CASSPSSGSGTYEQYF.

The chain has TRBV28 and TRBJ2-3, with 11 bases matching TRBD2. Trimming removed 5 bases from V and 8 bases from J; junction bases left unmatched: 18. The CDR3 sequence is 18 residues long. The germline V gene has CDR1 MDHEN and CDR2 SYDVKM. The CDR3 nucleotides are TGTGCCAGCAGTCCACGGTGGGGTAGCGGGAGGGCCTTTGTTACGCAGTATTTT. The encoded protein is CASSPRWGSGRAFVTQYF.

V and J are TRBV27 and TRBJ2-7, with a tentative D call TRBD1 (5 bases). V lost 9 bases and J lost 1, with 13 bases in between. CDR1 MNHEY and CDR2 SMNVEV come from the germline V gene (reference sequence). CDR3 size: 13 residues. The CDR3 loop is CASARARSYEQYF. In DNA form, the CDR3 reads TGTGCCAGTGCCAGGGCTAGGTCCTACGAGCAGTACTTC.

The V and J genes are TRBV28 and TRBJ1-1; D is possibly TRBD1 (6 bases). The CDR3 sequence is 13 residues long. Trimming stripped 6 bases from V and 2 bases from J, with 10 bases between. Germline CDR1 reads MDHEN; CDR2 reads SYDVKM. CDR3 in amino acids: CASRTQGNTEAFF. The CDR3, as DNA: TGTGCCAGCAGAACACAGGGAAACACTGAAGCTTTCTTT.

This clone came up once. This chain links TRBV7-9 with TRBJ2-5; tentatively, D is TRBD2 (7 bases). The CDR3 runs 14 residues. Germline CDR1 and CDR2: SEHNR and FQNEAQ (reference sequence). Between the trimmed V and J ends, which lost 5 bases and 3 bases, there was a span of 13 bases. This CDR3 reads CASSPGEGKETQYF. CDR3 nucleotides: TGTGCCAGCAGCCCAGGGGAGGGCAAAGAGACCCAGTACTTC.

The chain joins TRBV7-6 to TRBJ2-7; TRBD2 is a possible D gene (6 bases). V was clipped by 2 bases and J by 6 bases, with 11 bases between them. The CDR3 has 13 amino acids. Germline V gene sequence: CDR1 SGHVS, CDR2 FNYEAQ. CDR3 sequence: CASSLRRGSEQYF. The CDR3 region has the DNA TGTGCCAGCAGCTTAAGGCGGGGAAGCGAGCAGTACTTC.

The V gene is TRBV10-3, the J gene TRBJ1-3, with unresolved D. CDR3 length equals 13 residues. The germline CDR1 and CDR2 sequences are ENHRY and SYGVKD. V was pared by 7 bases and J by 2 bases, with 9 bases between. CDR3 sequence: CAIMSGTGNTIYF. Here the CDR3 DNA reads TGTGCCATCATGAGTGGGACTGGAAACACCATATATTTT.

The CDR3 sequence: CASIAGLAPWETQYF. Here the CDR3 DNA reads TGTGCCAGCATAGCGGGACTAGCGCCTTGGGAGACCCAGTACTTC. This chain links TRBV6-6 with TRBJ2-5; 10 nucleotides agree with TRBD2. Looked up from germline, CDR1 is MNHNY and CDR2 is SVGAGI (reference sequence). CDR3 length: 15 amino acids. V dropped 7 bases and J dropped 5; count of bases not matched to a gene: 10.

The J gene is TRBJ1-5, the V gene TRBV19, with 9 bases aligning to TRBD1. Germline CDR1 LNHDA, CDR2 SQIVND (reference sequence). The CDR3 sequence is 14 residues long. Trimming at V came to 1 base and at J to 9 bases, leaving 4 bases not matched to a gene. This chain's CDR3 is CASSIGGQGPPQHF. The DNA for the CDR3 is TGTGCCAGTAGTATAGGGGGACAGGGCCCGCCCCAGCATTTT.

CDR3 amino acids: CASSETGGSNQPQHF. The CDR3, as DNA: TGTGCCAGCAGTGAAACAGGGGGCAGCAATCAGCCCCAGCATTTT. The chain employs TRBV6-1 and TRBJ1-5, with 9 bases lining up with TRBD1. CDR1 is MNHNS and CDR2 is SASEGT in the germline V gene. The CDR3 sequence is 15 residues long. The V gene end was trimmed by 2 bases and the J gene end by 1 base; junction bases not matched to a gene: 0.

The chain uses TRBV7-9 and TRBJ2-5, with 14 bases matching TRBD2. Germline V lookup: CDR1 SEHNR, CDR2 FQNEAQ (reference sequence). The CDR3 spans 18 residues. V dropped 6 bases and J dropped 0; count of bases not matched to a gene: 9. CDR3 sequence (DNA): TGTGCCAGCAGTCGTGGACTAGCGGGAGGACAGTACCAAGAGACCCAGTACTTC. Protein product: CASSRGLAGGQYQETQYF.

The rearrangement links TRBV4-1 to TRBJ2-7, with 9 bases aligning to TRBD1. Germline assignment: CDR1 MGHRA and CDR2 YSYEKL. CDR3 length: 15 amino acids. Losses at the gene ends were 4 bases for V and 6 bases for J; bases not matched to a gene: 10. Here the CDR3 reads CASSLDPGQGREQYF. The CDR3 bases are TGCGCCAGCAGCCTAGACCCGGGACAGGGTCGCGAGCAGTACTTC.

The CDR3 nucleotides are TGTGCCAGCAGCAGCTTGGCTAGCGGGAGTGCCGGGGAGCTGTTTTTT. Translation gives CASSSLASGSAGELFF. This chain connects TRBV7-8 to TRBJ2-2, with 10 bases identical to TRBD2. Germline CDR1 SGHVS, CDR2 FQNEAQ. There are 16 residues in the CDR3. V lost 5 bases, J lost 6 bases, and 9 bases stayed unmatched.

The chain combines TRBV15 with TRBJ2-1; D ambiguous. The CDR3 covers 15 residues. The germline V and J ends were trimmed by 1 base and 6 bases, with 13 bases remaining between them. Germline CDR1 and CDR2: LNHNV and YYDKDF (reference sequence). The CDR3 DNA reads as TGTGCCACCAGCAGAGCTCGGGTTTCGTTCAATGAGCAGTTCTTC. This gives the protein CATSRARVSFNEQFF. Full variable domain (missing parts from reference TRBV15 and TRBJ2-1): DAMVIQNPRYQVTQFGKPVTLSCSQTLNHNVMYWYQQKSSQAPKLLFHYYDKDFNNEADTPDNFQSRRPNTSFCFLDIRSPGLGDTAMYLCATSRARVSFNEQFFGPGTRLTVL.

The rearrangement links TRBV2 to TRBJ2-1; D is perhaps TRBD1 (6 bases). The V end lost 4 bases, the J end lost 4 bases, and 8 bases lay between the germline ends. From germline, CDR1 is SNHLY and CDR2 FYNNEI. The CDR3 covers 13 residues. The CDR3 here is CASSVTGYNEQFF. DNA of the CDR3: TGTGCCAGCAGTGTAACAGGGTACAATGAGCAGTTCTTC.

This chain joins TRBV2 and TRBJ1-5, with 7 bases lining up with TRBD1. The germline gives CDR1 SNHLY, CDR2 FYNNEI. This CDR3 has 14 residues. V was pared by 5 bases and J by 2 bases, with 3 bases of the junction left unmatched. CDR3 residues: CASSRQGGNQPQHF. CDR3 nucleotide sequence: TGTGCCAGCAGTCGACAGGGTGGCAATCAGCCCCAGCATTTT.

This clone was seen a handful of times. The chain uses TRBV5-1 and TRBJ2-1; D unresolved. V lost 0 bases and J 0 bases, leaving 7 bases between the germline ends. The CDR3 consists of 15 residues. CDR1 is SGHRS and CDR2 is YFSETQ in the germline V gene. CDR3 region: CASSLDGDSYNEQFF. CDR3 in DNA: TGCGCCAGCAGCTTGGACGGTGACTCCTACAATGAGCAGTTCTTC.

The rearrangement links TRBV6-5 to TRBJ2-7; the D is unclear. This CDR3 comprises 12 residues. Trimming left V 4 bases short and J 1 base short, with 5 bases between. CDR1 is MNHEY and CDR2 is SVGAGI in the germline V gene. The CDR3 sequence: CASSSRSYEQYF. Here the CDR3 DNA reads TGTGCCAGCAGTTCACGATCCTACGAGCAGTACTTC.

The chain joins TRBV11-2 to TRBJ2-3, with no clear D. V shed 1 base and J shed 2 bases, with 10 bases lying between them. Germline CDR1 and CDR2: SGHAT and FQNNGV. This CDR3 comprises 15 residues. The CDR3 protein is CASSLAESATDTQYF. CDR3 in DNA: TGTGCCAGCAGCTTAGCGGAATCTGCCACAGATACGCAGTATTTT. Full variable domain (missing parts from reference TRBV11-2 and TRBJ2-3): EAGVAQSPRYKIIEKRQSVAFWCNPISGHATLYWYQQILGQGPKLLIQFQNNGVVDDSQLPKDRFSAERLKGVDSTLKIQPAKLEDSAVYLCASSLAESATDTQYFGPGTRLTVL.

This clone was found once. V is TRBV18 and J is TRBJ2-7; no firm D call. The length of the CDR3 is 14 residues. The germline V gene has CDR1 KGHSH and CDR2 LQKENI. With 2 bases removed from V and 2 bases from J, the gap between germline ends came to 10 bases. CDR3 coding DNA: TGTGCCAGCTCACCAGTGGCTTCAGCCTACGAGCAGTACTTC. Translated, it gives CASSPVASAYEQYF.

This clone has just one count. The chain employs TRBV7-7 and TRBJ2-2; maybe TRBD1 (7 bases). The germline CDR1 and CDR2 sequences are SSHAT and FNYEAQ (reference sequence). This CDR3 is 15 amino acids long. CDR3 loop: CASGTGVRGTGELFF. The CDR3 DNA follows: TGTGCTAGCGGCACAGGGGTTCGGGGCACCGGGGAGCTGTTTTTT.

This chain uses TRBV27 with TRBJ1-5, with D uncertain. Trimming left V 4 bases short and J 3 bases short, with 7 bases between. CDR1 and CDR2 from the germline V gene are MNHEY and SMNVEV (reference sequence). This CDR3 region has 13 residues. CDR3 residues: CASSSGNNQPQHF. CDR3 DNA: TGTGCCAGCAGTTCAGGAAACAATCAGCCCCAGCATTTT.

The chain carries TRBV7-9 and TRBJ2-7; TRBD1 agrees at 11 bases. Per germline, CDR1 SEHNR and CDR2 FQNEAQ (reference sequence). This CDR3 comprises 16 residues. With 5 bases clipped from V and 5 bases from J, the junction kept 11 bases outside the gene matches. CDR3 in DNA: TGTGCCAGCAGCCGGACAGGGGGCGGGGTTGGCCACGAGCAGTACTTC. It encodes CASSRTGGGVGHEQYF. Based on the CDR3 plus reference TRBV7-9 and TRBJ2-7, the full variable domain is DTGVSQNPRHKITKRGQNVTFRCDPISEHNRLYWYRQTLGQGPEFLTYFQNEAQLEKSRLLSDRFSAERPKGSFSTLEIQRTEQGDSAMYLCASSRTGGGVGHEQYFGPGTRLTVT.

The CDR3 loop reads CASSFLTGSGANVLTF. CDR3 sequence (DNA): TGTGCCAGCAGTTTCCTTACAGGGTCGGGGGCCAACGTCCTGACTTTC. V is TRBV28 and J is TRBJ2-6; perhaps TRBD1 as D (6 bases). Germline CDR1 reads MDHEN; CDR2 reads SYDVKM. V gave up 3 bases and J gave up 4 bases, with 13 bases separating them. CDR3 length: 16 residues.

The gene calls are TRBV4-1 and TRBJ2-1; TRBD2 aligns across 13 bases. The CDR3 sequence is 17 residues long. After removal of 1 base from V and 7 bases from J, the junction contained 7 bases not matched to a gene. Germline assignment: CDR1 MGHRA and CDR2 YSYEKL. The CDR3 region has the DNA TGCGCCAGCAGCCAAGGCTTACTAGCGGGAGGGAGAAATGAGCAGTTCTTC. Protein product: CASSQGLLAGGRNEQFF.

The V call is TRBV9, the J call TRBJ1-1; D not resolved. Germline assignment: CDR1 SGDLS and CDR2 YYNGEE. This CDR3 has 16 residues. V lost 2 bases, J lost 0 bases, and 14 bases lay in between. CDR3 nucleotides: TGTGCCAGCAGCGTGGCCTTCGGACGGTTGAACACTGAAGCTTTCTTT. It yields the protein CASSVAFGRLNTEAFF. The full variable domain, its missing parts supplied by reference TRBV9 and TRBJ1-1, is DSGVTQTPKHLITATGQRVTLRCSPRSGDLSVYWYQQSLDQGLQFLIQYYNGEERAKGNILERFSAQQFPDLHSELNLSSLELGDSALYFCASSVAFGRLNTEAFFGQGTRLTVV.